The clone carrying this TCR beta chain appeared a few times. A single record per CDR3 protein comes from TCRdb applying MiXCR to the reads. The table has approximately 200,000 distinct CDR3 sequences, over 20% seen once; the top ten hold roughly 18%. The data are from a study of T cell repertoires in cytomegalovirus infection. The CDR3 consists of 13 residues. The V gene lost 5 bases and the J gene lost 4 bases, with 10 bases spanning the gap. The receptor was isolated from a human donor in good health (CMV status not recorded). Some clones in this sample may be carry-over from other donors' samples. The material sequenced was CD8+ T cells from PBMCs. The chain recombines TRBV12-3 or TRBV12-4 with TRBJ2-3; D gene uncertain. DNA for the CDR3: TGTGCCAGCAGTCCCTACTCAGCAGATACGCAGTATTTT. This encodes CASSPYSADTQYF.